This T cell receptor beta chain was recovered during a study of blood T cell repertoires in COVID-19 (dated by TCRdb to about 2020). Regarding the complete study: Samples covering the acute and convalescent phases of COVID-19 were provided by collaborators in the United States, Italy and Spain. The material from the prospective study consisted of cDNA or gDNA derived from T cells, B-cell-depleted T cells, or PBMCs. Deeply sampled blood TCRbeta repertoires from subjects exposed to, actively infected with, or recovered from COVID-19 were included in the dataset. The repertoires were released in a freely available public database meant as a resource for research on the immune response to SARS-CoV-2. Samples were obtained from the ongoing ImmuneRACE study (first 160 participants) and from 950 to 1,500 subjects provided by 6 global collaborators. Sample metadata almost always included a de-identified subject ID, COVID-19 status, age in years and sex. HLA class I and class II types, where available, came from metadata supplied by the sample provider rather than from assay-based typing. General findings and caveats noted by the study authors: The quantity of clinical and demographic metadata differed by source and by participant and was supplied without curation.

TCRbeta CDR3 regions were amplified from genomic DNA by means of the immunoSEQ Assay, a bias-controlled multiplex PCR. In the authors' own workflow: The number of nucleated cells in each sample was estimated from the amplification of reference gene primers within the assay. To quantify the absolute abundance of each unique TCRbeta CDR3 rearrangement, sequence reads were collapsed and filtered. Productive Simpson clonality was computed per sample as the square root of Simpson's diversity index over productive rearrangements. Sourced from immuneACCESS, this table was stored by TCRdb with only in-frame sequences that have V and J called. A share of the clones is absent; for the studies checked, an unresolved V gene accounts for under half, and the remainder has no known explanation. The V and J calls and clone size come from that table; D and trimming were worked out from the DNA. The sample data list 310,000 or so clones, and roughly 86% of these were observed just once. About 11% of the sample is in the top ten clones.

One collaborating source in Seattle enrolled patients while the patients were actively infected and followed the patients over time throughout the course of disease. Each collaborating institution followed its own protocols to collect whole blood in K2EDTA tubes. For TCRbeta analysis, collaborators shipped samples as frozen whole blood, isolated PBMCs, or DNA extracted from either of those sample types. V ends up 3 bases short and J 5 bases short, with an unmatched junction base count of 3. The CDR3 runs 15 residues from the cysteine to the phenylalanine. The only DNA kept is the CDR3, 45 bases in frame from the first base. CDR1 MNHNS and CDR2 SASEGT are derived from the germline V gene. Details on this clone: Its binding antigen is unknown. Base qualities are missing; no much larger clone stands one base away.

This sequence was found in a woman under 40 with COVID-19, enrolled during active disease. Sequencing input: peripheral blood. Recombination linked TRBV6-1 to TRBJ2-7; 14 junctional bases match TRBD2. Read as DNA, the sequence is TGTGCCAGCAGTGATAGACTAGCGGGAGGGAACGAGCAGTACTTC. It is translated as CASSDRLAGGNEQYF.